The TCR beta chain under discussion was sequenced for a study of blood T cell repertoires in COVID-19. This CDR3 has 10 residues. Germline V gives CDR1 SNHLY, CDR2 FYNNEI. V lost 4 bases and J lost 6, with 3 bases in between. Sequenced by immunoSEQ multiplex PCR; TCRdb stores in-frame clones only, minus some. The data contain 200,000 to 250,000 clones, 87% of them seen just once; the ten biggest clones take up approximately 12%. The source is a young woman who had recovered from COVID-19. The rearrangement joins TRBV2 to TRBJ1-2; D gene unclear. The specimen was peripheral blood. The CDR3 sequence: CASSVDGYTF. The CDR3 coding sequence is TGTGCCAGCAGTGTCGATGGCTACACCTTC.